The 15 T cell receptor beta chains reported below all come from one sample, sequenced in a study of CD8 T cells in Susac syndrome. RNA was extracted with the RNeasy kit, and a quantity of about 0.45 to 1 ug was reverse transcribed using random hexamers. MiXCR was run by TCRdb on the immunoSEQ multiplex PCR reads, yielding one entry per CDR3 protein. The sample has hundreds of thousands of distinct CDR3 sequences, about 94% seen once. The specimen sequenced was CD8+ T cells from PBMCs. These receptors all stem from a human donor with multiple sclerosis.

V is TRBV12-3 or TRBV12-4 and J is TRBJ2-1; 13 nucleotides line up with TRBD2. This CDR3 has 20 residues. J lost 5 bases, V lost 5 bases, and 18 bases had no gene match. Written as DNA, the CDR3 is TGTGCCAGCAGTGGAGGACTAGCGGGAGATTATTCTCTGTTCGACAATGAGCAGTTCTTC. Translating it yields CASSGGLAGDYSLFDNEQFF.

This clonotype has just one count. The rearrangement links TRBV5-1 to TRBJ2-1, with no clear D. The ends were cut back, 0 bases at V and 6 bases at J, with 13 bases in the middle. This CDR3 has 15 residues. The germline V gene has CDR1 SGHRS and CDR2 YFSETQ. This CDR3 reads CASSLVEVRINEQFF. The CDR3 region has the DNA TGCGCCAGCAGCTTGGTGGAAGTTAGGATCAATGAGCAGTTCTTC.

This rearrangement joins TRBV9 to TRBJ2-5; 7 bases match TRBD2. Germline V CDR1 and CDR2: SGDLS, YYNGEE. V was clipped by 5 bases and J by 2 bases; unmatched bases: 6. The CDR3 is made up of 14 amino acids. CDR3 loop: CASSGRGGQETQYF. CDR3 sequence (DNA): TGTGCCAGCAGTGGGCGGGGAGGGCAAGAGACCCAGTACTTC. Full variable domain (outside the CDR3, taken from reference TRBV9 and TRBJ2-5): DSGVTQTPKHLITATGQRVTLRCSPRSGDLSVYWYQQSLDQGLQFLIQYYNGEERAKGNILERFSAQQFPDLHSELNLSSLELGDSALYFCASSGRGGQETQYFGPGTRLLVL.

The CDR3 spells CASSDREVTNTGELFF. The CDR3 bases are TGTGCCAGCAGCGACCGCGAAGTAACGAACACCGGGGAGCTGTTTTTT. J is TRBJ2-2 and V is TRBV4-2; D uncertain. This CDR3 is 16 amino acids long. V lost 5 bases to trimming and J lost 0 bases, with 13 bases between them. Germline loops: CDR1 LGHNA, CDR2 YNFKEQ.

The CDR3 region is CASSLGLARDEQFF. Written as DNA, the CDR3 is TGTGCCAGCAGCTTGGGACTAGCTCGAGATGAGCAGTTCTTC. The V call is TRBV7-2, the J call TRBJ2-1; 9 positions agree with TRBD2. This CDR3 contains 14 residues. The V gene's germline CDR1 is SGHTA and CDR2 FQGNSA. Trimming removed 3 bases from V and 8 bases from J; junction bases left unmatched: 5.

The genes are TRBV4-3 and TRBJ2-4; 8 nucleotides agree with TRBD1. V shed 4 bases, J shed 5 bases, and the junction held 16 bases outside the gene matches. The CDR3 length is 18 residues. From germline, CDR1 is LGHNA and CDR2 YSLEER. CDR3 sequence: CASSLALGTGMIQNIQYF. The DNA for the CDR3 is TGCGCCAGCAGCCTTGCCCTTGGGACAGGCATGATTCAAAACATTCAGTACTTC.

This chain joins TRBV20-1 and TRBJ2-7; TRBD2 agrees at 11 bases. Germline CDR1 reads DFQATT; CDR2 reads SNEGSKA (reference sequence). The length of the CDR3 is 16 residues. Losses at the gene ends were 6 bases for V and 1 base for J; bases not matched to a gene: 11. The CDR3 DNA sequence: TGCAGTGCCAACGGGATTACTAGCGGGGGTTCCTACGAGCAGTACTTC. Its translation is CSANGITSGGSYEQYF.

The V call is TRBV7-9, the J call TRBJ1-4, with TRBD1 as a possible D gene (6 bases). V lost 3 bases and J lost 2, with 13 bases in between. CDR1 and CDR2 (germline): SEHNR, FQNEAQ (reference sequence). There are 16 residues in the CDR3. CDR3 DNA sequence: TGTGCCAGCAGCTTCCCTAGGGGGAAGACTAATGAAAAACTGTTTTTT. Translation: CASSFPRGKTNEKLFF.

The V and J genes are TRBV18 and TRBJ2-3, with 11 bases matching TRBD2. CDR3 length: 17 residues. CDR1 is KGHSH, CDR2 LQKENI, per germline. Trimming took 0 bases from V and 0 from J; bases not matched to a gene: 2. CDR3 bases: TGTGCCAGCTCACCACCGACTAGCGGGGATAGCACAGATACGCAGTATTTT. This encodes CASSPPTSGDSTDTQYF.

The rearrangement joins TRBV4-1 to TRBJ2-7; 8 bases are a match to TRBD2. Germline values: CDR1 MGHRA, CDR2 YSYEKL. The V and J ends lost 0 bases and 1 base, in that order; junction bases with no gene match: 2. This CDR3 is built from 15 residues. The CDR3 sequence is CASSQEAGGSYEQYF. CDR3 DNA sequence: TGCGCCAGCAGCCAAGAGGCGGGGGGTTCCTACGAGCAGTACTTC.

The chain carries TRBV6-5 and TRBJ2-7, with 14 bases fitting TRBD2. CDR1 and CDR2 from the germline V gene are MNHEY and SVGAGI. Losses at the gene ends were 10 bases for V and 1 base for J; bases not matched to a gene: 3. CDR3 length: 14 residues. DNA for the CDR3: TGTGCCACCGGACTAGCGGGGGGATCCTACGAGCAGTACTTC. This sequence encodes CATGLAGGSYEQYF.

This chain links TRBV6-5 with TRBJ2-7; D unresolved. CDR1 is MNHEY, CDR2 SVGAGI, per germline. This CDR3 has 13 residues. V was clipped by 8 bases and J by 1 base, with 12 bases between them. CDR3 coding DNA: TGTGCCAGCCGTGTAGAGGCGTCCTACGAGCAGTACTTC. Its protein is CASRVEASYEQYF.

The chain's CDR3 is CASSHPSRGGAGYTF. CDR3 coding DNA: TGTGCCAGCAGCCACCCTTCGCGCGGGGGAGCTGGCTACACCTTC. The chain carries TRBV3-1 and TRBJ1-2; tentatively, D is TRBD1 (5 bases). Between the trimmed V and J ends, which lost 3 bases and 7 bases, there was a span of 18 bases. Germline CDR1 and CDR2: LGHDT and YNNKEL (reference sequence). This CDR3 has 15 amino acids.

The chain links TRBV11-2 to TRBJ2-7, with 8 positions matching TRBD2. Germline V gene data show CDR1 as SGHAT and CDR2 as FQNNGV. The CDR3 covers 13 residues. The CDR3 DNA is TGTGCAACTACTAGCGGAGCTACCTACGAGCAGTACTTC. This codes for CATTSGATYEQYF.

V is TRBV6-2 or TRBV6-3 and J is TRBJ2-7, with D possibly TRBD1 on 5 matching bases. Germline V gene sequence: CDR1 MNHEY, CDR2 SVGEGT. Trimming took off 7 bases at V and 5 bases at J, with 15 bases between the two ends. The CDR3 loop spans 13 amino acids. The CDR3 DNA follows: TGTGCCAGCAACCCTAACAGGCTCCACGAGCAGTACTTC. Translation: CASNPNRLHEQYF.